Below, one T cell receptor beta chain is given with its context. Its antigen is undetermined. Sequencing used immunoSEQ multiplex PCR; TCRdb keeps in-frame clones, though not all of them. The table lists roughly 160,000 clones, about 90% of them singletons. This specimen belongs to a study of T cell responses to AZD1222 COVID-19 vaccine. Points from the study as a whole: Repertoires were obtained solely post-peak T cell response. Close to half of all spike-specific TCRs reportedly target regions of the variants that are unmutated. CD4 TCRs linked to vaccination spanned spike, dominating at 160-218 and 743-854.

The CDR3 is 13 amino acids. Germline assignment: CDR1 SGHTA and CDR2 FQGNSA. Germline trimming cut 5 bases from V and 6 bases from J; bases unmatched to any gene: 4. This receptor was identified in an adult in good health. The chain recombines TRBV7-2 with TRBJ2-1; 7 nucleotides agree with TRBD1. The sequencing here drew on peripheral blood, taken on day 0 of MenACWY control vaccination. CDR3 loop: CASSSDRANEQFF. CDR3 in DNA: TGTGCCAGCAGCAGTGACAGGGCCAATGAGCAGTTCTTC.